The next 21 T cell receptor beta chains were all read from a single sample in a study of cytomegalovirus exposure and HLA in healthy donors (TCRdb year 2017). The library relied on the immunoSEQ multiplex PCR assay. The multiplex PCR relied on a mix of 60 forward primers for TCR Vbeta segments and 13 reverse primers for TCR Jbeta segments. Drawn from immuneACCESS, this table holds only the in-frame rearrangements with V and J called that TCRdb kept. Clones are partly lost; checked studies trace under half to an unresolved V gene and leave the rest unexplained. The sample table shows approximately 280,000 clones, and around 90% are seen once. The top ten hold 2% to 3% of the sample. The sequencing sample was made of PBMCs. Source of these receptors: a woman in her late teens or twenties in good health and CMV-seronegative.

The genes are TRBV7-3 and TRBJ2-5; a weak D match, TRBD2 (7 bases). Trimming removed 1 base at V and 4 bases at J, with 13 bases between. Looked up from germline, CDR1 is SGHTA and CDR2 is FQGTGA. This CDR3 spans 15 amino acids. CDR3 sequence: CASSLNGGGGETQYF. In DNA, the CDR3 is TGTGCCAGCAGCTTAAACGGGGGCGGGGGAGAGACCCAGTACTTC.

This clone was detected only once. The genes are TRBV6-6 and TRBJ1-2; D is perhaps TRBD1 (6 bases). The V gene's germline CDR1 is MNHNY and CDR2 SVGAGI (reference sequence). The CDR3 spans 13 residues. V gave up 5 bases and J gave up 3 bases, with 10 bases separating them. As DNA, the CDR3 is TGTGCCAGCAGTCGTGGGACATACTATGGCTACACCTTC. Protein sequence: CASSRGTYYGYTF.

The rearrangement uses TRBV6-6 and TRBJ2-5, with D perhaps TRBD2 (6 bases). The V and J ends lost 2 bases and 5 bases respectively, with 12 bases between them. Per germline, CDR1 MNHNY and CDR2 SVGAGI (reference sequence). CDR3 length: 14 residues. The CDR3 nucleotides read TGTGCCAGCAGTTACGGAGGGGCCAGGGAGACCCAGTACTTC. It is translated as CASSYGGARETQYF.

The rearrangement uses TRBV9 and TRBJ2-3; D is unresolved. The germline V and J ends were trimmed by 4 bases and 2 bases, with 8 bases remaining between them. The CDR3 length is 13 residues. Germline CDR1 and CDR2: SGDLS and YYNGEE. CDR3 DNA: TGTGCCAGCAGCCTCCTTTCCACAGATACGCAGTATTTT. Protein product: CASSLLSTDTQYF. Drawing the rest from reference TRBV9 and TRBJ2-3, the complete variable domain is DSGVTQTPKHLITATGQRVTLRCSPRSGDLSVYWYQQSLDQGLQFLIQYYNGEERAKGNILERFSAQQFPDLHSELNLSSLELGDSALYFCASSLLSTDTQYFGPGTRLTVL.

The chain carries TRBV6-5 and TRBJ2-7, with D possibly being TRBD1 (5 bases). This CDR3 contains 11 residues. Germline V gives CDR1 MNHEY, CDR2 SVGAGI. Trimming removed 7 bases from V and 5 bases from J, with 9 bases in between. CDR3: CASTRADEQYF. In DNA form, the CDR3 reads TGTGCCAGCACCAGGGCGGACGAGCAGTACTTC.

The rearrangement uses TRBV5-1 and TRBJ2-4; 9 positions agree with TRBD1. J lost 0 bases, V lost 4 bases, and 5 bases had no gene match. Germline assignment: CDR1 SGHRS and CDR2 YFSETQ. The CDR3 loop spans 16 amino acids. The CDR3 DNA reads TGCGCCAGCAGCGAGGGACAGGGCCTAGCCAAAAACATTCAGTACTTC. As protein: CASSEGQGLAKNIQYF.

The CDR3 loop is CASTLRGFGNNEQFF. DNA of the CDR3: TGTGCCAGTACCCTAAGGGGTTTTGGTAACAATGAGCAGTTCTTC. V usage is TRBV19 and J usage is TRBJ2-1; the D gene is possibly TRBD1 (5 bases). CDR1 and CDR2 (germline): LNHDA, SQIVND (reference sequence). V lost 7 bases, J lost 5 bases, and 18 bases lay in between. This CDR3 comprises 15 residues. The full variable domain, in which reference TRBV19 and TRBJ2-1 provide the parts outside the CDR3, is DGGITQSPKYLFRKEGQNVTLSCEQNLNHDAMYWYRQDPGQGLRLIYYSQIVNDFQKGDIAEGYSVSREKKESFPLTVTSAQKNPTAFYLCASTLRGFGNNEQFFGPGTRLTVL.

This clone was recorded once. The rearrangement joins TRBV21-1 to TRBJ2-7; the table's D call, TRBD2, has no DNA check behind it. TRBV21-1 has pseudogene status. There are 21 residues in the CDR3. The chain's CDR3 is CASSKVRGRLAGETFSYEQYF. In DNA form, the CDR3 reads TGTGCCAGCAGCAAAGTCAGGGGGAGACTAGCGGGGGAAACTTTCTCCTACGAGCAGTACTTC.

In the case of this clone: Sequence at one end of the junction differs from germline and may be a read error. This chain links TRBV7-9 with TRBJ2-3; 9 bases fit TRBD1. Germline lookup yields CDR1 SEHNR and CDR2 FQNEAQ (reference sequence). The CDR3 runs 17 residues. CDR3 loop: CSSSLPSGTGFTDTQYF. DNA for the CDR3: TGTTCCAGCAGCCTGCCCTCCGGGACAGGGTTCACAGATACGCAGTATTTT.

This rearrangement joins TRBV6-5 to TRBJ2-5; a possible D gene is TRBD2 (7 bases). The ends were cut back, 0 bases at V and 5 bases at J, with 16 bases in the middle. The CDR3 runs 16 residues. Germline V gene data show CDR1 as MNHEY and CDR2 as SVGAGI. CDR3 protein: CASSYSGTREGETQYF. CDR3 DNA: TGTGCCAGCAGTTACTCGGGGACAAGGGAGGGGGAGACCCAGTACTTC.

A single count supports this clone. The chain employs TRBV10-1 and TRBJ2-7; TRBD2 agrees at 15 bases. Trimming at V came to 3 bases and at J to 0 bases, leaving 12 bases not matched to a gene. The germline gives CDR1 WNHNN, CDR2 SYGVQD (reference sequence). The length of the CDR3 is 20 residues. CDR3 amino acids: CASSEGLRGLAGGHSYEQYF. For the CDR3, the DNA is TGCGCCAGCAGTGAAGGTCTACGGGGACTAGCGGGGGGACACTCCTACGAGCAGTACTTC.

The chain's CDR3 is CASGPQGRDEQYF. CDR3 DNA: TGTGCCAGCGGTCCCCAGGGCCGGGACGAGCAGTACTTC. J is TRBJ2-7 and V is TRBV18, with D perhaps TRBD1 (5 bases). CDR3 size: 13 residues. Germline lookup yields CDR1 KGHSH and CDR2 LQKENI. V gave up 8 bases and J gave up 5 bases, with 16 bases separating them.

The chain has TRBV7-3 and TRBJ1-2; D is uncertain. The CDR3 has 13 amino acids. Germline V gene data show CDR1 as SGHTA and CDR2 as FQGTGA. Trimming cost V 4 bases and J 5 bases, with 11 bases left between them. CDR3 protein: CASSYRTGYGYTF. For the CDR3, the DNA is TGTGCCAGCAGCTACCGCACGGGGTATGGCTACACCTTC.

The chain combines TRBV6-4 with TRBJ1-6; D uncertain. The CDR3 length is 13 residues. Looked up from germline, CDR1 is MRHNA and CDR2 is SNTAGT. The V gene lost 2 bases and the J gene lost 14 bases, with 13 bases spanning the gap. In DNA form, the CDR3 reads TGTGCCAGCAGTGACCTTCACGGTTCGACCCTCCACTTT. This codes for CASSDLHGSTLHF.

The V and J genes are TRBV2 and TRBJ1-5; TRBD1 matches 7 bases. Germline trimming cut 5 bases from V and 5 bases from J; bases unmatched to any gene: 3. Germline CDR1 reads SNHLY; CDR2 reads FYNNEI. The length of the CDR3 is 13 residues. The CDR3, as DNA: TGTGCCAGCAGTCCTCAGGGGGATCAGCCCCAGCATTTT. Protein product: CASSPQGDQPQHF.

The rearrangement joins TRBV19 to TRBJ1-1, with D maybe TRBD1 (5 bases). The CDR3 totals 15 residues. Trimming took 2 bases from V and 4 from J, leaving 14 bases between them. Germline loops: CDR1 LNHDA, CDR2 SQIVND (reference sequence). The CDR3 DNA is TGTGCCAGTAGTATATGGCGTCAGGGAGGCACTGAAGCTTTCTTT. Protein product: CASSIWRQGGTEAFF. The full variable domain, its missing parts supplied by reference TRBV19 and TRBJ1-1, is DGGITQSPKYLFRKEGQNVTLSCEQNLNHDAMYWYRQDPGQGLRLIYYSQIVNDFQKGDIAEGYSVSREKKESFPLTVTSAQKNPTAFYLCASSIWRQGGTEAFFGQGTRLTVV.

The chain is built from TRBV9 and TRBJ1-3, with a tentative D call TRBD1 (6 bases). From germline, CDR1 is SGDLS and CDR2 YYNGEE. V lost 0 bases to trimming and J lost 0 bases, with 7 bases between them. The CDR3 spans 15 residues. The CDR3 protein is CASSVEQGSGNTIYF. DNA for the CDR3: TGTGCCAGCAGCGTAGAACAGGGCTCTGGAAACACCATATATTTT.

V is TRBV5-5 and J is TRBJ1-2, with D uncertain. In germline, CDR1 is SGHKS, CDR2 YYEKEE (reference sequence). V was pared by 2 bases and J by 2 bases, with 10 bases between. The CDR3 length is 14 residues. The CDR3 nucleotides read TGTGCCAGCAGCTTCATGGGCTCCAACTATGGCTACACCTTC. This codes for CASSFMGSNYGYTF. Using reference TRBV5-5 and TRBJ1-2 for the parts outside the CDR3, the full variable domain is DAGVTQSPTHLIKTRGQQVTLRCSPISGHKSVSWYQQVLGQGPQFIFQYYEKEERGRGNFPDRFSARQFPNYSSELNVNALLLGDSALYLCASSFMGSNYGYTFGSGTRLTVV.

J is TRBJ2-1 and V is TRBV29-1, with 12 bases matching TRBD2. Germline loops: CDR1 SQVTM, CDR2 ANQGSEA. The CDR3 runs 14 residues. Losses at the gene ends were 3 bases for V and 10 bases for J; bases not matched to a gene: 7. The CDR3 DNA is TGCAGCGTTGAGCGTCTAGCGGGGGGGAGGGAGCAGTTCTTC. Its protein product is CSVERLAGGREQFF.

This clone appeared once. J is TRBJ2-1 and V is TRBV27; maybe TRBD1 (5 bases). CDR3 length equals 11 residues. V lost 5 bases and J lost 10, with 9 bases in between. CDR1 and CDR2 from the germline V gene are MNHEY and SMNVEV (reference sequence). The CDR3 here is CASSHRQEQFF. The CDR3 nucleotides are TGTGCCAGCAGTCACCGACAGGAGCAGTTCTTC.

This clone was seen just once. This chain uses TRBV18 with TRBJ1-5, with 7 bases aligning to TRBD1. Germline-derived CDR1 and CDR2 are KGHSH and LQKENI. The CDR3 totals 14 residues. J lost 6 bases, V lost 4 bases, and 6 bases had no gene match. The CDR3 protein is CASSLGQGGQPQHF. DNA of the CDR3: TGTGCCAGCTCACTGGGCCAGGGGGGTCAGCCCCAGCATTTT. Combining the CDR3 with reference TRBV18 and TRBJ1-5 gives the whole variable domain NAGVMQNPRHLVRRRGQEARLRCSPMKGHSHVYWYRQLPEEGLKFMVYLQKENIIDESGMPKERFSAEFPKEGPSILRIQQVVRGDSAAYFCASSLGQGGQPQHFGDGTRLSIL.